The text below deals with one TCR beta chain. Its cognate antigen is unknown. It was by 5' RACE with UMI labels that the TRB cDNA libraries were prepared. TCRdb reprocessed the 5' RACE reads, keeping one entry per CDR3 protein, no DNA. This repertoire includes about 50,000 distinct CDR3 sequences. This sample was included in a study of CXCR3-negative and CXCR3-positive naive CD8 T cells. Points from the study as a whole: Naive cells positive for CXCR3 carried more hydrophobic TRB CDR3s than CXCR3-negative ones. Naive subsets were similarly diverse, while memory CD8+ repertoires were much less diverse. The study inferred TCR strength from TRB CDR3 properties and found comparable surface CD5 between naive subsets.

From germline, CDR1 is SGHVS and CDR2 FQNEAQ. The CDR3 sequence is 16 residues long. The V and J genes are TRBV7-8 and TRBJ1-5. The origin of this receptor is a human donor in good health. Some clones in this sample may be carry-over from other donors' samples. Sequenced input: naive CXCR3+ CD8+ T cells from blood. Subset: CD45RO-CCR7+CD27+CD95- naive CD8+ T cells expressing CXCR3 (TNR3+). CDR3 loop: CASSLVQSYSNQPQHF.